The rows below give T cell receptor beta chains drawn from one sample of a study of CD8 T cells in Susac syndrome. Using its own MiXCR run on the immunoSEQ multiplex PCR reads, TCRdb lists one record per CDR3 protein. The sample contains a few hundred thousand distinct CDR3 sequences, about 93% of which appear only once. The sequencing sample was made of CD8+ T cells from PBMCs. The receptor source for this set is a human donor with multiple sclerosis. Both conserved end residues are part of each CDR3. D genes are given only for firm matches. The size entry is marked missing in some rows and otherwise reads once, few, many or a size class.

d_gene | j_gene | abundance | v_gene | CDR3aa | CDR3nt
TRBD1 | TRBJ2-3 | - | TRBV4-1 | CASSLRDRASTDTQYF | TGCGCCAGCAGCCTTCGGGACAGGGCTAGCACAGATACGCAGTATTTT
TRBD2 | TRBJ2-1 | - | TRBV2 | CASRSGLAGLSYNEQFF | TGTGCCAGCAGATCCGGACTAGCGGGGCTCTCCTACAATGAGCAGTTCTTC
- | TRBJ2-7 | - | TRBV7-2 | CASIGRGFYEQYF | TGTGCCAGCATTGGACGGGGATTCTACGAGCAGTACTTC
- | TRBJ1-1 | - | TRBV5-4 | CASSLTGGGWGNTEAFF | TGTGCCAGCAGCTTGACGGGGGGCGGATGGGGGAACACTGAAGCTTTCTTT
TRBD1 | TRBJ2-7 | few | TRBV19 | CASSIDRVGYEQYF | TGTGCCAGTAGTATCGACAGGGTGGGATACGAGCAGTACTTC
- | TRBJ2-5 | - | TRBV4-1 | CASSQDMGGQETQYF | TGCGCCAGCAGCCAAGATATGGGGGGCCAAGAGACCCAGTACTTC
- | TRBJ1-5 | - | TRBV5-6 | CASSLMTSNQPQHF | TGTGCCAGCAGCTTGATGACAAGCAATCAGCCCCAGCATTTT
- | TRBJ2-5 | - | TRBV27 | CASSLSVSIADAGTQYF | TGTGCCAGCAGTTTATCTGTCTCCATAGCGGACGCAGGGACCCAGTACTTC
- | TRBJ1-1 | - | TRBV4-2 | CASSQDFQGLVTEAFF | TGTGCCAGCAGCCAAGATTTCCAGGGGCTAGTCACTGAAGCTTTCTTT
- | TRBJ2-3 | - | TRBV6-1 | CASSEYVDTQYF | TGTGCCAGCAGTGAATATGTAGATACGCAGTATTTT
- | TRBJ2-7 | few | TRBV18 | CASSPPQGPDVSYEQYF | TGTGCCAGCTCACCACCCCAAGGACCAGATGTAAGCTACGAGCAGTACTTC
TRBD1 | TRBJ2-5 | - | TRBV5-1 | CASSLGTGGRETQYF | TGCGCCAGCAGCCTAGGGACAGGGGGGCGCGAGACCCAGTACTTC
- | TRBJ2-1 | - | TRBV27 | CASSPGQGGNEQFF | TGTGCCAGCAGTCCCGGACAGGGAGGGAATGAGCAGTTCTTC
- | TRBJ2-1 | - | TRBV5-1 | CASSLAASDEQFF | TGCGCCAGCAGCTTGGCCGCTAGCGATGAGCAGTTCTTC
TRBD1 | TRBJ1-1 | - | TRBV12-3/TRBV12-4 | CASSLGQGAAEAFF | TGTGCCAGCAGTTTAGGCCAGGGGGCGGCTGAAGCTTTCTTT
- | TRBJ2-1 | - | TRBV20-1 | CSASRELSYNEQFF | TGCAGTGCTAGTCGGGAGTTATCCTACAATGAGCAGTTCTTC
- | TRBJ1-1 | - | TRBV4-2 | CASSQERGREAFF | TGTGCCAGCAGCCAAGAAAGGGGGAGGGAAGCTTTCTTT
- | TRBJ2-7 | - | TRBV27 | CASTPGGGYYEQYF | TGTGCCAGCACTCCTGGGGGCGGATACTACGAGCAGTACTTC
- | TRBJ1-5 | - | TRBV15 | CATSREGAASNQPQHF | TGTGCCACCAGCAGAGAGGGGGCTGCTAGCAATCAGCCCCAGCATTTT
- | TRBJ2-3 | few | TRBV7-2 | CASSADTQYF | TGTGCCAGCAGCGCAGATACGCAGTATTTT
TRBD1 | TRBJ2-1 | - | TRBV29-1 | CSVEGGQGVNEQFF | TGCAGCGTTGAAGGAGGGCAGGGGGTGAATGAGCAGTTCTTC
- | TRBJ1-5 | - | TRBV6-6 | CASSYSTDRSNQPQHF | TGTGCCAGCAGTTACTCCACCGACAGATCCAATCAGCCCCAGCATTTT
- | TRBJ2-3 | once | TRBV4-3 | CASSSSGPKGDTQYF | TGCGCCAGCAGCTCCTCGGGACCAAAAGGAGATACGCAGTATTTT
- | TRBJ1-5 | - | TRBV2 | CASSELNSNQPQHF | TGTGCCAGCAGTGAGTTGAATAGCAATCAGCCCCAGCATTTT
- | TRBJ2-1 | - | TRBV20-1 | CSARGRDNEQFF | TGCAGTGCTAGGGGGCGGGACAATGAGCAGTTCTTC
TRBD1 | TRBJ1-2 | - | TRBV5-1 | CASSLVYRGQRNGYTF | TGCGCCAGCAGCTTGGTTTATCGGGGACAGCGTAATGGCTACACCTTC
- | TRBJ2-1 | - | TRBV27 | CASRELDSFGEQFF | TGTGCCAGCAGGGAGTTAGACAGTTTCGGTGAGCAGTTCTTC
- | TRBJ2-3 | - | TRBV6-5 | CASRGDAFADTQYF | TGTGCCAGCAGAGGGGACGCCTTTGCAGATACGCAGTATTTT
- | TRBJ2-3 | - | TRBV25-1 | CASSEFSMTDTQYF | TGTGCCAGCAGTGAATTCTCAATGACAGATACGCAGTATTTT
- | TRBJ2-5 | - | TRBV9 | CASSAPLQGTQYF | TGTGCCAGCAGCGCCCCATTACAGGGGACCCAGTACTTC
TRBD1 | TRBJ2-4 | - | TRBV6-5 | CASSYSGQGNIQYF | TGTGCCAGCAGTTACTCGGGACAGGGAAACATTCAGTACTTC
- | TRBJ2-7 | - | TRBV29-1 | CSGSQGSHYEQYF | TGCAGCGGGTCACAGGGTAGCCACTACGAGCAGTACTTC
- | TRBJ2-1 | - | TRBV13 | CASSLGALLDHEQFF | TGTGCCAGCAGCTTAGGCGCGCTCCTAGATCATGAGCAGTTCTTC
- | TRBJ1-1 | once | TRBV13 | CASSLLAGADEAFF | TGTGCCAGCAGCCTCTTAGCGGGCGCGGATGAAGCTTTCTTT
- | TRBJ2-7 | - | TRBV25-1 | CASSEWNEQYF | TGTGCCAGCAGTGAATGGAACGAGCAGTACTTC
- | TRBJ1-1 | - | TRBV5-6 | CASSLAGGGRTEAFF | TGTGCCAGCAGCTTGGCCGGGGGGGGCAGAACTGAAGCTTTCTTT
- | TRBJ1-1 | - | TRBV18 | CASSPTLEGFTEAFF | TGTGCCAGCTCACCTACCCTGGAAGGGTTCACTGAAGCTTTCTTT
- | TRBJ2-2 | few | TRBV29-1 | CSVEGVATGELFF | TGCAGCGTTGAGGGGGTGGCCACCGGGGAGCTGTTTTTT
TRBD2 | TRBJ2-3 | - | TRBV19 | CASSIRLAGSDTQYF | TGTGCCAGTAGTATAAGGCTAGCGGGGTCAGATACGCAGTATTTT
- | TRBJ1-4 | - | TRBV12-3/TRBV12-4 | CASSLTATNEKLFF | TGTGCCAGCAGTTTGACAGCAACTAATGAAAAACTGTTTTTT
- | TRBJ2-5 | few | TRBV11-2 | CASSLWGRETQYF | TGTGCCAGCAGCTTGTGGGGGCGGGAGACCCAGTACTTC